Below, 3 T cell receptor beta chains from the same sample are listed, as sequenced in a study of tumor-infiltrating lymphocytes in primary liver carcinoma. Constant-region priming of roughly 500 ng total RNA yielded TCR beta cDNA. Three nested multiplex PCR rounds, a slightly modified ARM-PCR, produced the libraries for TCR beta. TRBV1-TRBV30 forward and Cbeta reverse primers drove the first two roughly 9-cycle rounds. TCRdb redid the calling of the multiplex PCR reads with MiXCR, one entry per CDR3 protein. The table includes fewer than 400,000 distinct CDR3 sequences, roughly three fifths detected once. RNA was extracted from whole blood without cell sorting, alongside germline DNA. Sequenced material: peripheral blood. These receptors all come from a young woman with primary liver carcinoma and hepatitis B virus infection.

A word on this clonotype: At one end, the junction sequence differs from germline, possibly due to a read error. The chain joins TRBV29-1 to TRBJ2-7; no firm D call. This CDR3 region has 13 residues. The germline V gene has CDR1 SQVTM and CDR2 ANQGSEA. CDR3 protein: CSVRRDGRGERYF. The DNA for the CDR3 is TGCAGCGTTCGCCGTGACGGCCGTGGTGAGCGGTACTTC.

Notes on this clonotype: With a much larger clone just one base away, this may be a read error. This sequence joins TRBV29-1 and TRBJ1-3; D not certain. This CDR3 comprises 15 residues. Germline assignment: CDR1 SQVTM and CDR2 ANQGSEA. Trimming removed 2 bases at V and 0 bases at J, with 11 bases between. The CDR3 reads CSVERKVDSGNTIYF. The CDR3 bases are TGCAGCGTTGAACGTAAGGTTGACTCTGGAAACACCATATATTTT.

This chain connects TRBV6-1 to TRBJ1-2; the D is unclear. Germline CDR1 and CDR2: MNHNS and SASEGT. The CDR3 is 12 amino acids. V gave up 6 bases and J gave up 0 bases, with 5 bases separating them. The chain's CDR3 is CASRATNYGYTF. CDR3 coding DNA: TGTGCCAGCAGGGCTACTAACTATGGCTACACCTTC.